This T cell receptor beta chain was found in a study of cytomegalovirus exposure and HLA in healthy donors. Background on the study: There were 117 million unique TCR beta sequences, drawn from roughly 200 million T cells, in an earlier analysis.

Details on this clone: Its antigen remains unidentified.

Vbeta (60) and Jbeta (13) primers were used in the PCR. The data were produced by immunoSEQ multiplex PCR, yet TCRdb's version contains in-frame clones alone and is incomplete. The table has 150,000 or so clones, roughly four fifths seen once. Germline CDR1 reads SGDLS; CDR2 reads YYNGEE. The CDR3 totals 17 residues. Germline trimming cut 3 bases from V and 1 base from J; bases unmatched to any gene: 11. Study-wide results and limits: Near-uniform donor sequencing depth was presumed by presence/absence analyses.

Sequenced input: PBMCs. The source is a man between 18 and 29 years old in good health and CMV-seropositive. The chain is built from TRBV9 and TRBJ1-2; 8 positions agree with TRBD1. CDR3 amino acids: CASSAPSGDRGNYGYTF. CDR3 nucleotide sequence: TGTGCCAGCAGCGCACCAAGCGGAGACAGGGGTAACTATGGCTACACCTTC.